This T cell receptor (beta chain) was observed in a study of cytomegalovirus exposure and HLA in healthy donors. The study ran its PCR with 60 Vbeta and 13 Jbeta primers. Assay: immunoSEQ multiplex PCR; the TCRdb copy retains only in-frame clones and omits some. The data show some 160,000 clones, with 78% seen just once and 1.1% to 1.5% held by the top ten. Germline CDR1 is SGHAT and CDR2 is FQDESV (reference sequence). V trimming: 1 base; J trimming: 6 bases; junction bases outside the gene matches: 7. The length of the CDR3 is 15 residues. The TCR originated in a male donor in good health and CMV-seronegative. The chain joins TRBV11-1 to TRBJ2-3, with 7 bases identical to TRBD2. Specimen: PBMCs. The CDR3 protein is CASSLVGGSGDTQYF. In DNA form, the CDR3 reads TGTGCCAGCAGCTTAGTTGGCGGGAGCGGCGATACGCAGTATTTT.